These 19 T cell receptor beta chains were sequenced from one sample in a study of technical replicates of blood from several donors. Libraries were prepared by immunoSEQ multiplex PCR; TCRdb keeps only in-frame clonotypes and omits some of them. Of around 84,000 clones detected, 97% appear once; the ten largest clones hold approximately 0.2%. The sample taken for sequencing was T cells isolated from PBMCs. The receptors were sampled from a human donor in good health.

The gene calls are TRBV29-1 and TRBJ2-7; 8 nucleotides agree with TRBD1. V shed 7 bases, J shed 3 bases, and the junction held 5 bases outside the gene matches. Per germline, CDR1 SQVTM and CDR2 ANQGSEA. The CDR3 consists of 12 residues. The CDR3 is CSATGQGYEQYF. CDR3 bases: TGCAGCGCCACTGGACAGGGCTACGAGCAGTACTTC.

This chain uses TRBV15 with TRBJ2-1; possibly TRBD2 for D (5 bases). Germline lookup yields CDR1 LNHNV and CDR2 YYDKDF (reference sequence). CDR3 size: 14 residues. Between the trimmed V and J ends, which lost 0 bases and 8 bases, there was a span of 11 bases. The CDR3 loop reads CATSRDSLAHEQFF. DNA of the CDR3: TGTGCCACCAGCAGAGATAGTCTAGCTCATGAGCAGTTCTTC.

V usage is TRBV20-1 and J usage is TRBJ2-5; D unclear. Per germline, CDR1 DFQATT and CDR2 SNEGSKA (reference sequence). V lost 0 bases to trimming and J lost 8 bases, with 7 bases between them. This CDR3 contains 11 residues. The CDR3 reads CSARDRVTQYF. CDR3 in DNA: TGCAGTGCTAGAGATCGGGTAACCCAGTACTTC.

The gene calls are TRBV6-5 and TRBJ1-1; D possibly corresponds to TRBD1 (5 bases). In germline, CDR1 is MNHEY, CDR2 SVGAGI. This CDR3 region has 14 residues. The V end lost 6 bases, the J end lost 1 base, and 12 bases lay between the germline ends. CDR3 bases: TGTGCCAGCAGCTCGTTCACAGGGAACACTGAAGCTTTCTTT. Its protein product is CASSSFTGNTEAFF.

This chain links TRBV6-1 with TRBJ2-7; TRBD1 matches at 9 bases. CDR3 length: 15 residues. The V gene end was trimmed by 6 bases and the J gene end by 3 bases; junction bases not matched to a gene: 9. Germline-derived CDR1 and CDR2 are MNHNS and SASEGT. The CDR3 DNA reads TGTGCCAGCAGCCAATACGGGACAGGGAACTACGAGCAGTACTTC. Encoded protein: CASSQYGTGNYEQYF.

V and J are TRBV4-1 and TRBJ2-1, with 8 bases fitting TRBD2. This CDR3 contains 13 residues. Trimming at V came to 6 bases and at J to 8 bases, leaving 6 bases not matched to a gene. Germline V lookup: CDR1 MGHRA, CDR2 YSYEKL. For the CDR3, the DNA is TGCGCCAGCAGTGGACTAGCTTCATATGAGCAGTTCTTC. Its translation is CASSGLASYEQFF.

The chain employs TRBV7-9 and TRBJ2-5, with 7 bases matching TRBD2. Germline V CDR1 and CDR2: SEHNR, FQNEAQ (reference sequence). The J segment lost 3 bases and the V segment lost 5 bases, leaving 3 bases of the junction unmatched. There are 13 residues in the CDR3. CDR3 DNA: TGTGCCAGCAGCCCGAGCGGGGAAGAGACCCAGTACTTC. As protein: CASSPSGEETQYF.

The CDR3 loop is CASSLIAGDYEQYF. Here the CDR3 DNA reads TGCGCCAGCAGCTTGATCGCGGGGGACTACGAGCAGTACTTC. The J gene is TRBJ2-7, the V gene TRBV5-1; 7 nucleotides align to TRBD2. From germline, CDR1 is SGHRS and CDR2 YFSETQ. V lost 1 base to trimming and J lost 3 bases; unmatched junction nucleotides: 4. The CDR3 consists of 14 residues.

Here the CDR3 reads CASSQEGLVHSYEQYF. In DNA form, the CDR3 reads TGCGCCAGCAGCCAAGAAGGACTAGTACACTCCTACGAGCAGTACTTC. The chain couples TRBV4-1 to TRBJ2-7; 7 bases fit TRBD2. The CDR3 has 16 amino acids. Germline V gene sequence: CDR1 MGHRA, CDR2 YSYEKL. Trimming at V came to 0 bases and at J to 0 bases, leaving 5 bases not matched to a gene.

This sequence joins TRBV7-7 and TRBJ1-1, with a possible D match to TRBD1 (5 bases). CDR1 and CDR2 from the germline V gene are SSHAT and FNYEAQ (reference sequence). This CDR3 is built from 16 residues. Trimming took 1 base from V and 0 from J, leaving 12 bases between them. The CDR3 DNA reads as TGTGCCAGCAGCTTAGTTCACCGGACAATGAACACTGAAGCTTTCTTT. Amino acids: CASSLVHRTMNTEAFF.

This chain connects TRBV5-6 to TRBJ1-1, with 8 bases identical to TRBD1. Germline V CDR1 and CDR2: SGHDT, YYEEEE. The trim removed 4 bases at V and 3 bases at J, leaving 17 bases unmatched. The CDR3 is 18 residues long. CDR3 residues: CASSDFGQGRRVDTEAFF. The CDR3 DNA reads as TGTGCCAGCAGCGATTTTGGACAGGGTAGGAGGGTGGACACTGAAGCTTTCTTT.

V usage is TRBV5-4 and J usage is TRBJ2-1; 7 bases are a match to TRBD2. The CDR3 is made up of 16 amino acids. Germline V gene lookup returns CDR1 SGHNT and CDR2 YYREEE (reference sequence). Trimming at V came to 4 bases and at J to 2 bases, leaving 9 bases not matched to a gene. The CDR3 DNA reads TGTGCCAGCAGCCCTCGATCAGCGGGGACCTACAATGAGCAGTTCTTC. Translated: CASSPRSAGTYNEQFF.

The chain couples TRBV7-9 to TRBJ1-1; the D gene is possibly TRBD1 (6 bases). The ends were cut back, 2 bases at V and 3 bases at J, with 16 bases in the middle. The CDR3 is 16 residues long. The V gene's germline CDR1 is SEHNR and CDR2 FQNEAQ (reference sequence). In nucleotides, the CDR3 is TGTGCCAGCAGCTTATTACAGGGACGGACGTACACTGAAGCTTTCTTT. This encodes CASSLLQGRTYTEAFF.

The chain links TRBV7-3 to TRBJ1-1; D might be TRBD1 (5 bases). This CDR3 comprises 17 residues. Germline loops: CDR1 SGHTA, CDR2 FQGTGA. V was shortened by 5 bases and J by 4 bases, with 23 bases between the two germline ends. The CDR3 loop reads CASSPRGGQGGSTEAFF. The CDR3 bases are TGTGCCAGCAGCCCTCGAGGAGGGCAGGGTGGGTCCACTGAAGCTTTCTTT.

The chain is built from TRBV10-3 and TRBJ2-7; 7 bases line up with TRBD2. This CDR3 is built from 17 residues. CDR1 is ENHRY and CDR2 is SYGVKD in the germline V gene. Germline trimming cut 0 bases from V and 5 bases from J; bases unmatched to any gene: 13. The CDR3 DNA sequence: TGTGCCATCAGTGAGTCTGGGGCTAGCGGTGGCGCGCACGAGCAGTACTTC. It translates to CAISESGASGGAHEQYF.

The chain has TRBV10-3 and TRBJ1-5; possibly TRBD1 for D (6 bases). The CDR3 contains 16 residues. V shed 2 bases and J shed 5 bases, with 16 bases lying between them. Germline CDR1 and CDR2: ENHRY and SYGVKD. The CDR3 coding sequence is TGTGCCATCAGTGAGGATGGGACATCTGCTTATCAGCCCCAGCATTTT. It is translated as CAISEDGTSAYQPQHF.

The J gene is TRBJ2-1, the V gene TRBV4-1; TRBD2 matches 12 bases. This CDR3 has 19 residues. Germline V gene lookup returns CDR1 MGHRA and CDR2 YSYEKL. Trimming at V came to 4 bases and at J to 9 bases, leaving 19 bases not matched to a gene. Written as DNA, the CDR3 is TGCGCCAGCAGCCGAGAGACACAGGCAGCTAGCGGGAGGGCCGGTGAGCAGTTCTTC. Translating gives CASSRETQAASGRAGEQFF.

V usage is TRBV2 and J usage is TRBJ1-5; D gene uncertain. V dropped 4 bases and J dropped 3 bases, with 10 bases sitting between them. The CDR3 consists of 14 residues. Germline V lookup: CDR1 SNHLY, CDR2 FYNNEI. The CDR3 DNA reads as TGTGCCAGCAGTGGTACGGGAAACAATCAGCCCCAGCATTTT. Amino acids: CASSGTGNNQPQHF.

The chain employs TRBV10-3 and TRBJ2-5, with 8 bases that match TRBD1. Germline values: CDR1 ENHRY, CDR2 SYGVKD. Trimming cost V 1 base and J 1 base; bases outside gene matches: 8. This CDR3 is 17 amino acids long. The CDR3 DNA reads TGTGCCATCAGTGAGTTTCACCCAACAGGGGGCCAAGAGACCCAGTACTTC. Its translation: CAISEFHPTGGQETQYF.